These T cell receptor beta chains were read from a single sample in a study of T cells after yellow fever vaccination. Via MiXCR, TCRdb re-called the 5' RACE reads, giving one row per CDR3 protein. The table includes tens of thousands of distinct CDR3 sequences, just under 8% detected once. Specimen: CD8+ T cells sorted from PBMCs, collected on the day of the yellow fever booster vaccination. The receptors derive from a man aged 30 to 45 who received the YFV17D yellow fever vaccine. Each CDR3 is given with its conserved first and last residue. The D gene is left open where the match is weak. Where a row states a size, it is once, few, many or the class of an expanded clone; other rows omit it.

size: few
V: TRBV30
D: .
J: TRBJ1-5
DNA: TGTGCCTGGAGTAGGCCCGGAATAGTACAGCCCCAGCATTTT
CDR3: CAWSRPGIVQPQHF

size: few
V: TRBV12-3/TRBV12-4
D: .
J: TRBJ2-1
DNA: TGTGCCGGCGGCACGAGTGGGAACCACAATGAGCAGTTCTTC
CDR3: CAGGTSGNHNEQFF

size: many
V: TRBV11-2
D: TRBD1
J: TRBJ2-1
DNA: TGTGCCAGCAGCCCCGCCGGGACAGATTACCGCAATGAGCAGTTCTTC
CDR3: CASSPAGTDYRNEQFF

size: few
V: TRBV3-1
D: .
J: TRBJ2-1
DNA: TGTGCCAGCAGCCAATTATCTCGGGGCCATGAGCAGTTCTTC
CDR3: CASSQLSRGHEQFF

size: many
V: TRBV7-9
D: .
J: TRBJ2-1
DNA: TGTGCCAGCAGCTTAGGGGATAGTGGTGAGCAGTTCTTC
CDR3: CASSLGDSGEQFF

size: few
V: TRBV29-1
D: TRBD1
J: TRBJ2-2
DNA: TGCAGCGCACAGGGGGCAAACACCGGGGAGCTGTTTTTT
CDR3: CSAQGANTGELFF

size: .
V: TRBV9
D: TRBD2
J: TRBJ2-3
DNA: TGTGCCAGCAGCGAGGGGGGACTAGCGGGAGGAACGCAGTATTTT
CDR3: CASSEGGLAGGTQYF

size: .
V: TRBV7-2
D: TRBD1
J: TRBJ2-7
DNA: TGTGCCAGCAGCCGAGGGGGACAGTACGAGCAGTACTTC
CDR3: CASSRGGQYEQYF

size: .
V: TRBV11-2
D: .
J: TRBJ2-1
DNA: TGTGCCAGCATGCCAGGGGGGAATGAGCAGTTCTTC
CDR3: CASMPGGNEQFF

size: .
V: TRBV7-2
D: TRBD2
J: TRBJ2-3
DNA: TGTGCCAGCAGCTTACGCCTAGCGGGAGATACGCAGTATTTT
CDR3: CASSLRLAGDTQYF

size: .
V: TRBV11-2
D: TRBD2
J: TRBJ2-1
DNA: TGTGCCAGCAGCTTAGTCCCAGCCGGGACTAGCATAAGCTCCTACAATGAGCAGTTCTTC
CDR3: CASSLVPAGTSISSYNEQFF

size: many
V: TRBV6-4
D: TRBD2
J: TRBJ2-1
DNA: TGTGCCAGCAGTGAAGGGACTAGCGATTACAATGAGCAGTTCTTC
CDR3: CASSEGTSDYNEQFF

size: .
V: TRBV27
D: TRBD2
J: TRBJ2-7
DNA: TGTGCCAGCAGGCAAGGCGGGAGGGACTACGAGCAGTACTTC
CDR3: CASRQGGRDYEQYF

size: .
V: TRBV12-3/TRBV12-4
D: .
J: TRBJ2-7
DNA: TGTGCCAGCTCCCAACGGGTCAACGAGCAGTACTTC
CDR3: CASSQRVNEQYF